This TCR beta chain appears in the sequencing data of a study of cytomegalovirus exposure and HLA in healthy donors. Between the trimmed V and J ends, which lost 5 bases and 1 base, there was a span of 9 bases. This CDR3 contains 14 residues. The V gene's germline CDR1 is MDHEN and CDR2 SYDVKM. The method was immunoSEQ multiplex PCR; TCRdb's version includes in-frame clones alone and lacks a portion of them. This sample has some 110,000 clones, with 88% found just once. Input material: PBMCs. This receptor was obtained from a woman between 18 and 29 years old in good health and CMV-seropositive. This chain uses TRBV28 with TRBJ1-5; D possibly corresponds to TRBD1 (6 bases). Written as DNA, the CDR3 is TGTGCCAGCAGTCAAGGGGGAAGCAATCAGCCCCAGCATTTT. This codes for CASSQGGSNQPQHF. The full variable domain, in which reference TRBV28 and TRBJ1-5 provide the parts outside the CDR3, is DVKVTQSSRYLVKRTGEKVFLECVQDMDHENMFWYRQDPGLGLRLIYFSYDVKMKEKGDIPEGYSVSREKKERFSLILESASTNQTSMYLCASSQGGSNQPQHFGDGTRLSIL.